The text below deals with one T cell receptor (beta chain). This entry comes from a study of identical twins. TCRdb reprocessed the 5' RACE reads via MiXCR and lists one record per CDR3 protein. The profile covers roughly 500,000 distinct CDR3 sequences, with about 20% appearing a single time and about 0.91% taken by the ten largest. There are 13 residues in the CDR3. Looked up from germline, CDR1 is SEHNR and CDR2 is FQNEAQ (reference sequence). Trimming stripped 6 bases from V and 8 bases from J, with 16 bases between. These data also formed part of another study, on T cells expressing NK-cell markers. Per that paper: Seven sequenced donors out of eight were HCMV-seropositive, one seronegative.

The receptor was derived from a woman younger than 35 in good health. Source material: CD4+ T cells sorted from blood. The chain couples TRBV7-9 to TRBJ1-1, with D possibly being TRBD1 (5 bases). The CDR3 nucleotides are TGTGCCAGCAGACCCGACAGCGAAAGGGAAGCTTTCTTT. This translates into CASRPDSEREAFF.